The sequence of this T cell receptor (beta chain) was determined in a study of CD8+ T cells in alopecia areata. Study information: Those treated were given oral tofacitinib at 5 to 10 mg twice daily.

Treatment of the sample: oral pan-JAK inhibitor, 5-10 mg twice daily. Punch biopsies of lesional scalp, plus peripheral blood, were taken from alopecia areata patients. Study results and caveats: Many expanded lesional clones persisted in scalp and blood during tofacitinib. Any link of baseline CD8+ expansion to response, resting on one nonresponder, remains uncertain.

This clone was observed a handful of times. Its antigen remains unidentified. After isolation, RNA underwent reverse transcription to generate cDNA as the sequencing template. Generated by immunoSEQ multiplex PCR, the TCRdb table keeps only in-frame clones and is missing some. Here the sample spans 200,000 to 250,000 clones, over 60% being singletons. The starting material was CD4+ T cells sorted from blood, obtained at week 4, from a patient treated with tofacitinib. This TCR was recovered from a human donor with alopecia areata.

The CDR3 DNA reads TGTGCCTGGAGTGTCCCAGGGGGCGCGAGCTATGGCTACACCTTC. Protein sequence: CAWSVPGGASYGYTF. The J gene is TRBJ1-2, the V gene TRBV30, with 8 bases matching TRBD1. J gave up 4 bases and V 0 bases, and 7 bases lay outside the gene matches. This CDR3 is 15 amino acids long. Germline V gene data show CDR1 as GTSNPN and CDR2 as SVGIG (reference sequence).